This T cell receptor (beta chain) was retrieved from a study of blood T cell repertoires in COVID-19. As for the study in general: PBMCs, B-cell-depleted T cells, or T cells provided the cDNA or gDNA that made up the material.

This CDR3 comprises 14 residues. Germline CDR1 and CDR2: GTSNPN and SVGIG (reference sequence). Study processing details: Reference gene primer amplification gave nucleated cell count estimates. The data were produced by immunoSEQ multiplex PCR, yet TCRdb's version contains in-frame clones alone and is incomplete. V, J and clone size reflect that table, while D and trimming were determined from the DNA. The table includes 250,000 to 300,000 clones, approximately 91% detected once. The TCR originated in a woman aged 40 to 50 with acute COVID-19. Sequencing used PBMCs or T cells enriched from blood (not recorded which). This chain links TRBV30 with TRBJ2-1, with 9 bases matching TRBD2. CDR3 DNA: TGTGCTCGGGCCGCTAGCGGGATCTACAATGAGCAGTTCTTC. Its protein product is CARAASGIYNEQFF.